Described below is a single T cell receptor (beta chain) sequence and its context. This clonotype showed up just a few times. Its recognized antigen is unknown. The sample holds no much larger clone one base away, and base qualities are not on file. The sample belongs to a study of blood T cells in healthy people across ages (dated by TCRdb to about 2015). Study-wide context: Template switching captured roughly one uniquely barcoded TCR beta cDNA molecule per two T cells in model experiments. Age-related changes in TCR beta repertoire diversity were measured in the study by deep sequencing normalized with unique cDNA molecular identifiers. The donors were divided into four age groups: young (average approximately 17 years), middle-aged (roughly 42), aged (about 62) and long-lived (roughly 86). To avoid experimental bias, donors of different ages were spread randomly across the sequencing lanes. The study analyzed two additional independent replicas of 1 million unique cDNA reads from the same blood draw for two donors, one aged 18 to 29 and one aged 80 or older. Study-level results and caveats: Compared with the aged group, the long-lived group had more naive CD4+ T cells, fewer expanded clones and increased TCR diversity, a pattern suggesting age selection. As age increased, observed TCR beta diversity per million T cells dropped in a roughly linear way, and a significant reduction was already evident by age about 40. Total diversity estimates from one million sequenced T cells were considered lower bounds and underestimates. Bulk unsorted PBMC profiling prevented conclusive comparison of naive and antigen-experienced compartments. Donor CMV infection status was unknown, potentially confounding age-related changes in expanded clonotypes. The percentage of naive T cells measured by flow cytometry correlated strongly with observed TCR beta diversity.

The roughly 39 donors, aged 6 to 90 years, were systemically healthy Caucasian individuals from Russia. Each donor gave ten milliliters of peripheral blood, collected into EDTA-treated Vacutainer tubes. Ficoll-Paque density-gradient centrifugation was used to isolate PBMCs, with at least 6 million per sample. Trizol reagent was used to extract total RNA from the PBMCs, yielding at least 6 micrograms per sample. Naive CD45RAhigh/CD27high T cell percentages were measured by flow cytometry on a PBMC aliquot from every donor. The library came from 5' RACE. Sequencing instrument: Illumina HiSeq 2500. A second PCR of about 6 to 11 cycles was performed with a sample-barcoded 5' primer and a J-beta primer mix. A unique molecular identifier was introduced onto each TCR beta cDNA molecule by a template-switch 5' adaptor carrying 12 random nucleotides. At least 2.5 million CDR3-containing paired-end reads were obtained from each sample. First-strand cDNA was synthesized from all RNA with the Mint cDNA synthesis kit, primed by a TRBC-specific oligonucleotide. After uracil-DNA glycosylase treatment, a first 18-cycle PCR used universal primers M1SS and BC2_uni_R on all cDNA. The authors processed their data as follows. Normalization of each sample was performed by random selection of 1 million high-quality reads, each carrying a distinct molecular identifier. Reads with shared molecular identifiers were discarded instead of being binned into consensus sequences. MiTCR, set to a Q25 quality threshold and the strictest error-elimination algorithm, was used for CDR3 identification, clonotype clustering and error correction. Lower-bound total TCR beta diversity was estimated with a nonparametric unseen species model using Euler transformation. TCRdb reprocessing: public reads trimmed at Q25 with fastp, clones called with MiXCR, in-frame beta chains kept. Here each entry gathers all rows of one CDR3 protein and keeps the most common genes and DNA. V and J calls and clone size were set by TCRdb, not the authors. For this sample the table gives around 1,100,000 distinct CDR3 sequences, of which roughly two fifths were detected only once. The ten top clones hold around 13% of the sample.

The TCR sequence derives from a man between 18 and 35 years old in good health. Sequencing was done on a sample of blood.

In nucleotide form, the sequence is TGTGCCAGCAGTGAACTACGGGGTGGGGATGGCTACACCTTC. This is translated as CASSELRGGDGYTF. The chain is made from TRBV2 and TRBJ1-2; the D segment cannot be called with confidence. Based on the germline V gene, the CDR1 and CDR2 sequences are SNHLY and FYNNEI. Relative to germline, V is 2 bases shorter and J is 6 bases shorter, with 13 bases between their ends. From its cysteine to its phenylalanine, the CDR3 spans 14 amino acids. Of all the DNA, just the CDR3 is kept, 42 bases in frame from base 1. Beyond the CDR3, the reference TRBV2 and TRBJ1-2 genes provide the residues; the full variable domain reads: EPEVTQTPSHQVTQMGQEVILRCVPISNHLYFYWYRQILGQKVEFLVSFYNNEISEKSEIFDDQFSVERPDGSNFTLKIRSTKLEDSAMYFCASSELRGGDGYTFGSGTRLTVV.